The rows below give T cell receptor beta chains drawn from one sample of a study of molecular identifiers for immune sequencing clone quantification. Using its own MiXCR run on the PCR reads, TCRdb lists one record per CDR3 protein. The table lists approximately 500,000 distinct CDR3 sequences, about a fifth of them singletons. Material: naive CD8+ T cells from blood, with Jurkat cell RNA spiked in. Every receptor here comes from a human donor in good health. Some libraries in this study had Jurkat cell RNA spiked in. CDR3s include the opening cysteine and the closing phenylalanine or tryptophan. D genes are given only for firm matches. The size of a clone is reported for some rows only, either as once, few or many, or as a class for expanded clones.

d_call clone_size j_call v_call cdr3_aa cdr3_nt
NA few TRBJ2-7 TRBV6-1 CASSERDFYEQYF TGTGCCAGCAGTGAAAGGGACTTCTACGAGCAGTACTTC
NA few TRBJ1-2 TRBV25-1 CASSGGGSYTF TGTGCCAGCAGTGGGGGAGGTAGCTACACCTTC
NA NA TRBJ2-6 TRBV11-2 CASSLIWDYSGTNLLTF TGTGCCAGCAGCTTAATCTGGGATTACTCTGGGACCAACCTCCTGACTTTC
TRBD1 many TRBJ1-1 TRBV4-3 CASSQDSGQGAIIEAFF TGCGCCAGCAGCCAAGATTCCGGACAGGGGGCGATTATTGAAGCTTTCTTT
TRBD1 many TRBJ2-2 TRBV12-5 CASGSSGQGALLTGELFF TGTGCTAGTGGTTCCTCCGGACAGGGGGCGCTTTTAACCGGGGAGCTGTTTTTT
NA NA TRBJ1-5 TRBV7-6 CASGLSFSNQPQHF TGTGCCAGCGGCTTAAGTTTCAGCAATCAGCCCCAGCATTTT
TRBD2 NA TRBJ2-1 TRBV29-1 CSVYMTSGIIDEQFF TGCAGCGTTTATATGACTAGCGGGATAATTGATGAGCAGTTCTTC
NA many TRBJ2-7 TRBV20-1 CSARDSTYEQYF TGCAGTGCTAGGGACAGTACCTACGAGCAGTACTTC
NA many TRBJ2-5 TRBV7-8 CASSLVSGVETQYF TGTGCCAGCAGCTTAGTGTCAGGGGTCGAGACCCAGTACTTC
TRBD2 many TRBJ2-7 TRBV27 CASSPGTSGTEQYF TGTGCCAGCAGTCCCGGGACTAGCGGCACGGAGCAGTACTTC
TRBD1 few TRBJ2-1 TRBV28 CATNALTTGQHLF TGTGCCACGAATGCCCTAACCACGGGACAGCACCTCTTC
NA NA TRBJ1-2 TRBV10-3 CAISVFLEQEELGYTF TGTGCCATCAGTGTTTTTCTTGAGCAGGAGGAGTTGGGCTACACCTTC
NA NA TRBJ2-3 TRBV4-3 CASSQYLETDSTDTQYF TGCGCCAGCAGCCAGTACCTTGAGACAGACAGCACAGATACGCAGTATTTT
NA many TRBJ2-7 TRBV4-2 CASSQGNREIYEQYF TGTGCCAGCAGCCAAGGAAACAGGGAGATCTACGAGCAGTACTTC
NA many TRBJ2-5 TRBV2 CASGLSGARMTQYF TGTGCCAGCGGCTTATCGGGGGCTCGAATGACCCAGTACTTC
NA NA TRBJ1-5 TRBV25-1 CASSQGGPNQPQHF TGTGCCAGCAGCCAGGGAGGGCCCAATCAGCCCCAGCATTTT
NA NA TRBJ2-7 TRBV5-1 CASSPPRGRNYEQYF TGCGCCAGCAGCCCCCCCCGTGGCAGAAACTACGAGCAGTACTTC
NA NA TRBJ2-3 TRBV12-3/TRBV12-4 CAGRAGTAPTDTQYF TGTGCCGGCAGGGCGGGGACAGCTCCCACAGATACGCAGTATTTT
TRBD2 many TRBJ2-2 TRBV6-5 CASSYVAGAGELFF TGTGCCAGCAGTTACGTAGCGGGTGCCGGGGAGCTGTTTTTT
NA many TRBJ2-7 TRBV28 CASSLIGTWEQYF TGTGCCAGCAGTTTAATCGGGACCTGGGAGCAGTACTTC
TRBD1 few TRBJ1-5 TRBV19 CASSISGTVHSNQPQHF TGTGCCAGTAGTATATCGGGGACAGTTCATAGCAATCAGCCCCAGCATTTT
NA NA TRBJ1-1 TRBV6-5 CASRTGENTEAFF TGTGCCAGCAGAACTGGGGAGAACACTGAAGCTTTCTTT
NA NA TRBJ1-3 TRBV4-3 CASSQDINSGNTIYF TGCGCCAGCAGCCAAGATATTAACTCTGGAAACACCATATATTTT
NA many TRBJ1-1 TRBV3-1 CASSQDGMGGRTEAFF TGTGCCAGCAGCCAAGATGGGATGGGGGGCCGGACTGAAGCTTTCTTT
TRBD1 many TRBJ2-2 TRBV9 CASSTQTGAGELFF TGTGCCAGCAGCACCCAGACAGGGGCCGGGGAGCTGTTTTTT
NA NA TRBJ1-1 TRBV27 CASSLTSYTEAFF TGTGCCAGCAGTTTGACCAGTTACACTGAAGCTTTCTTT
TRBD1 many TRBJ1-5 TRBV4-1 CASSQDPGQVNQPQHF TGCGCCAGCAGCCAAGATCCCGGACAGGTCAATCAGCCCCAGCATTTT
NA few TRBJ2-2 TRBV7-6 CAAKLNTGELFF TGTGCCGCTAAACTGAACACCGGGGAGCTGTTTTTT
NA NA TRBJ2-3 TRBV20-1 CSARAGLNTDTQYF TGCAGTGCTAGGGCGGGCCTAAACACAGATACGCAGTATTTT
NA many TRBJ2-7 TRBV4-3 CASSPGTPPGEQYF TGCGCCAGCAGCCCGGGGACACCACCAGGCGAGCAGTACTTC
TRBD1 many TRBJ2-6 TRBV4-3 CASSPGTAASGANVLTF TGCGCCAGCAGCCCCGGGACAGCGGCCTCTGGGGCCAACGTCCTGACTTTC
NA NA TRBJ2-1 TRBV12-3/TRBV12-4 CASRASWVTYNEQFF TGTGCCAGCAGAGCTAGCTGGGTAACCTACAATGAGCAGTTCTTC
NA many TRBJ2-7 TRBV7-9 CASSQQGYYEQYF TGTGCCAGCAGCCAACAGGGTTACTACGAGCAGTACTTC
NA NA TRBJ1-3 TRBV7-9 CASIPLWVSSGNTIYF TGTGCCAGCATCCCTTTGTGGGTGAGCTCTGGAAACACCATATATTTT
TRBD2 NA TRBJ2-2 TRBV6-5 CASNVLAGVPDTGGLFF TGTGCCAGCAATGTACTAGCGGGGGTTCCTGACACCGGGGGGCTGTTTTTT
NA NA TRBJ2-4 TRBV13 CASSFTGTSKNIQYF TGTGCCAGCAGCTTTACCGGGACTTCGAAAAACATTCAGTACTTC
NA NA TRBJ1-2 TRBV30 CAWSYSGLGGYTF TGTGCCTGGAGCTATTCGGGTCTGGGGGGCTACACCTTC
TRBD2 many TRBJ2-5 TRBV7-2 CASSRMGRLAGDRETQYF TGTGCCAGCAGCCGCATGGGGCGACTAGCGGGAGACCGAGAGACCCAGTACTTC
TRBD1 many TRBJ1-1 TRBV12-3/TRBV12-4 CASSQDRLPMNTEAFF TGTGCCAGCAGTCAGGACAGGTTACCTATGAACACTGAAGCTTTCTTT
NA few TRBJ2-7 TRBV7-6 CASSSNFYEQYF TGTGCCAGCAGCTCGAATTTCTACGAGCAGTACTTC